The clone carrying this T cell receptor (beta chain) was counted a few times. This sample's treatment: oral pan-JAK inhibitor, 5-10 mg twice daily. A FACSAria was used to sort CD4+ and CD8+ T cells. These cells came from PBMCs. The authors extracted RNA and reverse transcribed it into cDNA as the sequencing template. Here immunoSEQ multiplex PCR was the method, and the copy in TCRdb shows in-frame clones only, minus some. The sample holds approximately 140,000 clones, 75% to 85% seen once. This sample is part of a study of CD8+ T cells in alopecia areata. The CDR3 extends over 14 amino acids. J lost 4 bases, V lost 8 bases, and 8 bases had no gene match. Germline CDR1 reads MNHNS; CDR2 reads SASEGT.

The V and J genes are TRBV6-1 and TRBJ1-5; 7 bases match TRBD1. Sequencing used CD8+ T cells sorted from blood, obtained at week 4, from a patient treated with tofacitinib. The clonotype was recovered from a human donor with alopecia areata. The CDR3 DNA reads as TGTGCCAGCTTGGGACAGAATATAAATCAGCCCCAGCATTTT. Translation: CASLGQNINQPQHF.